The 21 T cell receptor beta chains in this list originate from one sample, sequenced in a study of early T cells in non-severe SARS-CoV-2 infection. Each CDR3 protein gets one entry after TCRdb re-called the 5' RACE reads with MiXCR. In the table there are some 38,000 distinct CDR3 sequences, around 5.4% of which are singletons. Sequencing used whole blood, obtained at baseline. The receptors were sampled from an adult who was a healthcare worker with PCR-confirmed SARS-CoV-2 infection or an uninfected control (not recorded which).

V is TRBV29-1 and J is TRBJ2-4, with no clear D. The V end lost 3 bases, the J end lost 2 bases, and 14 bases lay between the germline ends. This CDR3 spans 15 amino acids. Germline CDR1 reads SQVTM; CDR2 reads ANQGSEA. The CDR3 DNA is TGCAGCGTTGACGACCTACGTCTAACCAAAAACATTCAGTACTTC. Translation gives CSVDDLRLTKNIQYF.

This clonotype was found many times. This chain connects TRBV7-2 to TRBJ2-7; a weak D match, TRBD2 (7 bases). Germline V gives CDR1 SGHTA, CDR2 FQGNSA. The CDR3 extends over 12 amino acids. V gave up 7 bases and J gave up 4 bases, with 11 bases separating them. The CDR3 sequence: CASTGGSYEQYF. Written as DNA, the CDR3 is TGTGCCAGCACGGGGGGCTCTTACGAGCAGTACTTC.

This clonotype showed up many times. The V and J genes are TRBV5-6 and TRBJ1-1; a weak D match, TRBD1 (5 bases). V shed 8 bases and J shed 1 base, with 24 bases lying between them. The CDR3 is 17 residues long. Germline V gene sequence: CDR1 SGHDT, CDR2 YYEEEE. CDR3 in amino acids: CASSRRGDGIWNTEAFF. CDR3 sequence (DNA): TGTGCCAGTTCAAGGAGAGGGGACGGTATTTGGAACACTGAAGCTTTCTTT. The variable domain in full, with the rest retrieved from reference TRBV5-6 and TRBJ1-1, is DAGVTQSPTHLIKTRGQQVTLRCSPKSGHDTVSWYQQALGQGPQFIFQYYEEEERQRGNFPDRFSGHQFPNYSSELNVNALLLGDSALYLCASSRRGDGIWNTEAFFGQGTRLTVV.

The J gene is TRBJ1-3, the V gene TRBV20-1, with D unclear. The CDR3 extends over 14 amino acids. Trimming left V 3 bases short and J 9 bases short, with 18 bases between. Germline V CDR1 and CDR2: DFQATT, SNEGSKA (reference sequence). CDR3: CSASQPARAGTIYF. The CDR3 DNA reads TGCAGTGCTAGTCAACCCGCAAGGGCTGGCACCATATATTTT.

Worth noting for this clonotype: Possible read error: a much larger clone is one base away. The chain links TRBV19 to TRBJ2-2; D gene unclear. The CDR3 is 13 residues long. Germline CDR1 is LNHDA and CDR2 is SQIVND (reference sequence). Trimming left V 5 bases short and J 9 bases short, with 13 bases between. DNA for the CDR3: TGTGCCAGTAGTCCCGTGTCCCCTCGGGAGCTGTTTTTT. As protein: CASSPVSPRELFF.

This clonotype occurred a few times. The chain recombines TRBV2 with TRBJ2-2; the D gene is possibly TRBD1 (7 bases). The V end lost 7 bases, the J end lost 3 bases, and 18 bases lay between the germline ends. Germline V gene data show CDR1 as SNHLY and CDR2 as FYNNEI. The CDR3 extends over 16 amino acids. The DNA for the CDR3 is TGTGCCAGCACCCCGACGGCCAGGGGGGACACCGGGGAGCTGTTTTTT. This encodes CASTPTARGDTGELFF.

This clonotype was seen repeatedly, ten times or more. CDR3 in amino acids: CASSADSRTEAFF. CDR3 nucleotide sequence: TGTGCCAGTAGTGCCGACAGCCGCACTGAAGCTTTCTTT. This chain uses TRBV19 with TRBJ1-1, with D possibly TRBD1 on 5 matching bases. V gave up 5 bases and J gave up 4 bases, with 11 bases separating them. This CDR3 is built from 13 residues. The germline CDR1 and CDR2 sequences are LNHDA and SQIVND (reference sequence).

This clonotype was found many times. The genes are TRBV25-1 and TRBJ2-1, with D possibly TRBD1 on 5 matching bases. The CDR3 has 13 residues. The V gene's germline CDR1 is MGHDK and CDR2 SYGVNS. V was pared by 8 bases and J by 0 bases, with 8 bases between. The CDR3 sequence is CASRQNSYNEQFF. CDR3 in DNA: TGTGCCAGCCGACAGAACTCCTACAATGAGCAGTTCTTC.

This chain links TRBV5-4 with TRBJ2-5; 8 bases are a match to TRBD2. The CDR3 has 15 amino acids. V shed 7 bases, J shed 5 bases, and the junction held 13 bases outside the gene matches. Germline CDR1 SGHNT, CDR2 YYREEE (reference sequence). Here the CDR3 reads CASAPEAGARETQYF. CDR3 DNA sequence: TGTGCCAGCGCCCCCGAAGCGGGGGCCAGGGAGACCCAGTACTTC.

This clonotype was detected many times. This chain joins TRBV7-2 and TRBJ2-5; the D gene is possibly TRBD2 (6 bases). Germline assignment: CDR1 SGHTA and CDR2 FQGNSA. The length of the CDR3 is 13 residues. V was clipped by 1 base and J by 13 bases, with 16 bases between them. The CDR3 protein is CASSLGGVEGRYF. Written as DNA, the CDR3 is TGTGCCAGCAGCTTAGGCGGGGTTGAGGGAAGGTACTTC.

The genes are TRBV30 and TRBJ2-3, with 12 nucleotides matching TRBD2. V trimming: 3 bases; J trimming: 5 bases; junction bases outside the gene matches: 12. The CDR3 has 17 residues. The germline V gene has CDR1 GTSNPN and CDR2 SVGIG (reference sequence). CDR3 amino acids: CAWSLAGGPGGGDTQYF. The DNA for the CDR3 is TGTGCCTGGAGCCTAGCGGGAGGGCCCGGTGGTGGAGATACGCAGTATTTT.

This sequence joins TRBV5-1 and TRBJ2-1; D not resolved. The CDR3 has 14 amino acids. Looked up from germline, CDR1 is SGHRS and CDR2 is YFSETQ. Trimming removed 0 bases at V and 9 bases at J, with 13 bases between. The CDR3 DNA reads TGCGCCAGCAGCTTGGGCGGATTCGGCGGTGAGCAGTTCTTC. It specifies CASSLGGFGGEQFF.

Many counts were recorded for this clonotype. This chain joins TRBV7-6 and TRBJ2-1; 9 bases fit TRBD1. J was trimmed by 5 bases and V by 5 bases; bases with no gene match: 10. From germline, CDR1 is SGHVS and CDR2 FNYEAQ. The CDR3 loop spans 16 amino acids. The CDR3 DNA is TGTGCCAGCAGCCAAACTCCGGGACAGGGAAACAATGAGCAGTTCTTC. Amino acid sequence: CASSQTPGQGNNEQFF.

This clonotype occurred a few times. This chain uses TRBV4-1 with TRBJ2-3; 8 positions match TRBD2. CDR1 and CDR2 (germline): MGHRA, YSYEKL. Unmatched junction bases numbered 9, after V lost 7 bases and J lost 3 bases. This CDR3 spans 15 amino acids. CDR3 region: CASNRAGGQTDTQYF. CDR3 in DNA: TGCGCCAGCAACCGTGCGGGGGGACAAACAGATACGCAGTATTTT.

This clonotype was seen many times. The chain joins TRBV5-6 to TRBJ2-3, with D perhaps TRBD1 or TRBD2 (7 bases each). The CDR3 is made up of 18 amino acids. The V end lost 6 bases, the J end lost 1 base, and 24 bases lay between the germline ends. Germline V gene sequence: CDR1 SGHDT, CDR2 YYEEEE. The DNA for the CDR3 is TGTGCCAGCATCATAAGAGGACAGGCCGGGGGGCGCACAGATACGCAGTATTTT. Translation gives CASIIRGQAGGRTDTQYF.

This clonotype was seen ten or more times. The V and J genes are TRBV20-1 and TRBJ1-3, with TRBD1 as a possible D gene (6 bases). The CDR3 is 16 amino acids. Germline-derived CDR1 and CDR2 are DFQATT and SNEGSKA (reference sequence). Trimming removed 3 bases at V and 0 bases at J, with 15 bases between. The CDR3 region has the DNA TGCAGTGCTAGTCCTCCGGGACAAGCCTCTGGAAACACCATATATTTT. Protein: CSASPPGQASGNTIYF.

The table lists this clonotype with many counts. CDR3 protein: CASSVATGRGSYNEQFF. CDR3 in DNA: TGTGCCAGCAGCGTAGCGACAGGTCGTGGCTCCTACAATGAGCAGTTCTTC. This chain links TRBV9 with TRBJ2-1, with D maybe TRBD1 (6 bases). CDR1 is SGDLS and CDR2 is YYNGEE in the germline V gene. The V end was cut by 0 bases, the J end by 0 bases, with 13 bases between. The CDR3 has 17 amino acids.

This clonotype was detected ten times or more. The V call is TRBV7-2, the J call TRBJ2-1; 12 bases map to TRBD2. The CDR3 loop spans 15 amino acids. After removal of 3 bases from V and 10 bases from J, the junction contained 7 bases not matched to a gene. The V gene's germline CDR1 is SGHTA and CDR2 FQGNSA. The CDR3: CASSLTSGGPIEQFF. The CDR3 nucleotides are TGTGCCAGCAGCTTGACTAGCGGGGGCCCTATCGAGCAGTTCTTC.

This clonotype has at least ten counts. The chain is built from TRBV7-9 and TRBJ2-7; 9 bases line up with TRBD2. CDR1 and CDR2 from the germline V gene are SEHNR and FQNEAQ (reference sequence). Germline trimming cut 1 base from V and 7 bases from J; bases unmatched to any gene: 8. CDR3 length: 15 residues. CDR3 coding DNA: TGTGCCAGCAGCTTAGAGGTAGCGGGAGTAGGGGAGCAGTACTTC. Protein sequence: CASSLEVAGVGEQYF.

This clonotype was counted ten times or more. CDR3 amino acids: CASRLVGGRAVEQYF. The CDR3, as DNA: TGTGCAAGTCGCTTAGTGGGCGGGAGGGCCGTGGAGCAGTACTTC. The chain employs TRBV12-2 and TRBJ2-7; no DNA check was done on the table's D call, TRBD2. TRBV12-2 is reported as a pseudogene. The CDR3 runs 15 residues.

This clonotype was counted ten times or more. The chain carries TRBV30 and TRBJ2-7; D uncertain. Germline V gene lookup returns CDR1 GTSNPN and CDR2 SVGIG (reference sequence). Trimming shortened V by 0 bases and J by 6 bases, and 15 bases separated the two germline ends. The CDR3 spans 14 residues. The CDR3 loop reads CAWSVRHGVREQYF. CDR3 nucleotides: TGTGCCTGGAGTGTACGACACGGCGTTCGCGAGCAGTACTTC.